This TCR beta chain was captured in a study of blood T cell repertoires in COVID-19. Study-level background: Acute and convalescent COVID-19 specimens originated in the United States, Italy and Spain. Nucleic acid was either cDNA or gDNA, and it came from T cells, B-cell-depleted T cells, or PBMCs.

Enrolment of Seattle patients took place during active infection, and they were followed longitudinally. Germline V lookup: CDR1 MNHEY, CDR2 SVGAGI. There are 14 residues in the CDR3. Unmatched junction bases numbered 10, after V lost 7 bases and J lost 11 bases. The authors' processing: Reference gene primers were amplified, and this amplification served to estimate nucleated cell counts. Clones were sequenced by immunoSEQ multiplex PCR, and TCRdb holds only the in-frame ones, with some missing. V and J calls plus clone size are reproduced from that table; the DNA served to infer D and trimming. The table shows roughly 340,000 clones, with around 87% occurring only once.

Sequencing used peripheral blood. This chain uses TRBV6-5 with TRBJ1-6, with 8 positions matching TRBD1. The TCR originated in a woman aged 45 to 65 with COVID-19, enrolled during active disease. DNA for the CDR3: TGTGCCAGCAAGAACCAGGGGGCGCTTCCACCCCTCCACTTT. The encoded protein is CASKNQGALPPLHF.